The 4 T cell receptor beta chains listed next were all sequenced from one sample in a study of glioma-infiltrating T cells. The iRepertoire nested amplicon-rescue multiplex PCR amplified TCR alpha and beta CDR3s from RNA. TCRdb called the multiplex PCR reads again in MiXCR, with one record for every CDR3 protein. The sample carries about 400,000 distinct CDR3 sequences, less than 50% recorded once. Sequencing was carried out using glioma tissue, nonneoplastic brain tissue, or PBMCs (not recorded which). These receptors were taken from a human donor with low-grade glioma or glioblastoma, undergoing nonglioma brain surgery, or in good health (not recorded which).

The chain couples TRBV2 to TRBJ1-2; D not resolved. V gave up 6 bases and J gave up 3 bases, with 17 bases separating them. Germline loops: CDR1 SNHLY, CDR2 FYNNEI. CDR3 size: 15 residues. CDR3 sequence: CASSYETQSDYGYTF. CDR3 sequence (DNA): TGTGCCAGCAGCTATGAGACCCAATCCGACTATGGCTACACCTTC.

In nucleotides, the CDR3 is TGTGCCAGCAGTTACTCCCTCGGAAGCTCCTACGAGCAGTACTTC. This encodes CASSYSLGSSYEQYF. The chain couples TRBV6-2 or TRBV6-3 to TRBJ2-7; no firm D call. This CDR3 is 15 amino acids long. Trimming removed 0 bases at V and 0 bases at J, with 9 bases between. Germline V gives CDR1 MNHEY, CDR2 SVGEGT.

This clonotype was detected only a few times. This sequence joins TRBV4-1 and TRBJ2-2, with 9 bases matching TRBD1. Losses at the gene ends were 1 base for V and 6 bases for J; bases not matched to a gene: 3. Germline V gene sequence: CDR1 MGHRA, CDR2 YSYEKL. The CDR3 sequence is 15 residues long. The CDR3 loop reads CASSQANRGPGELFF. The CDR3 nucleotides read TGCGCCAGCAGCCAAGCTAACAGGGGGCCCGGGGAGCTGTTTTTT.

As for this clonotype: A much larger clonotype is one base distant, so this may be a read error. The CDR3 end shows no conserved phenylalanine or tryptophan, and so a read error is likely. The chain joins TRBV6-6 to TRBJ2-7, with a possible D match to TRBD1 (6 bases). The CDR3 sequence is 14 residues long. V shed 5 bases and J shed 3 bases, with 14 bases lying between them. Per germline, CDR1 MNHNY and CDR2 SVGAGI (reference sequence). The CDR3: CASSAGTPDYEQYL. As DNA, the CDR3 is TGTGCCAGCAGTGCCGGGACACCGGACTACGAGCAGTACTTA.